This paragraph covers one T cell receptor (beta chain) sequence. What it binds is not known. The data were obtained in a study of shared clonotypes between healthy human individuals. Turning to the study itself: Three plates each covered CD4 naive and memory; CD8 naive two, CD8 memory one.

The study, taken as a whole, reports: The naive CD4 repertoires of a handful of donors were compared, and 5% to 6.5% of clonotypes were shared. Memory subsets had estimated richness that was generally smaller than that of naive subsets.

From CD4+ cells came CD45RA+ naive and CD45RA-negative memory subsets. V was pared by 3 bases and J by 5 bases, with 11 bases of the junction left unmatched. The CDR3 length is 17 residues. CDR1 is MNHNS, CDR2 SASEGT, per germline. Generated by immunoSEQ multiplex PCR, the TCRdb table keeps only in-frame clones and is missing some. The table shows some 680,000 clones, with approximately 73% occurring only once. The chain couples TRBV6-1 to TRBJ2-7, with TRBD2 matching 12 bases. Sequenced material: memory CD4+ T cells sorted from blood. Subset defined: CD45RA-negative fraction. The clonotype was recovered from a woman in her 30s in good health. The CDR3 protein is CASSDFPSGRGEDEQYF. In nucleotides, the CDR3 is TGTGCCAGCAGTGATTTTCCTAGCGGGAGGGGTGAGGACGAGCAGTACTTC.